This TCR beta chain appears in the sequencing data of a study of T cell responses to AZD1222 COVID-19 vaccine. A note on this clone: The antigen is unknown.

This CDR3 has 12 amino acids. Germline assignment: CDR1 SGHAT and CDR2 FQNNGV. Trimming pared 0 bases from V and 7 bases from J, leaving 7 bases between. Combined were second doses at about 4 or about 12 weeks. The table came from immunoSEQ multiplex PCR; TCRdb's copy has only in-frame clones and leaves some out. The sample lists 75,000 to 95,000 clones, around 85% occurring once. Study-wide points: Distributed over spike, vaccine-associated CD4 TCRs predominated at 160-218 and 743-854. Recipients of two AZD1222 doses showed rising Spike-specific TCR breadth and depth. Seropositive status at baseline applied to only a handful of AZD1222 recipients.

This clonotype was sampled from an adult who received the AZD1222 COVID-19 vaccine. The rearrangement links TRBV11-2 to TRBJ2-7; D uncertain. Sequencing used peripheral blood, obtained 28 days after the second AZD1222 dose. CDR3: CASSLDHGEQYF. The CDR3 DNA sequence: TGTGCCAGCAGCTTAGATCACGGGGAGCAGTACTTC.